The 30 T cell receptor beta chains below come from one sample, sequenced in a study of blood T cell repertoires in COVID-19. Sequencing used immunoSEQ multiplex PCR; TCRdb keeps in-frame clones, though not all of them. The sample has about 52,000 clones; 90% are singletons. Sequencing was performed on peripheral blood. The receptors were sampled from a human donor in a cohort sampled during active COVID-19.

This clone was seen a single time. V and J are TRBV19 and TRBJ2-2; 8 positions agree with TRBD2. The CDR3 has 14 residues. CDR1 LNHDA and CDR2 SQIVND come from the germline V gene (reference sequence). V dropped 6 bases and J dropped 6; count of bases not matched to a gene: 6. In nucleotides, the CDR3 is TGTGCCAGTAGGGGGGACGGGGGGGCCGGGGAGCTGTTTTTT. Protein product: CASRGDGGAGELFF.

The chain carries TRBV20-1 and TRBJ1-2, with 8 bases that match TRBD1. The CDR3 has 15 residues. V shed 3 bases and J 4 bases; nucleotides not matched to a gene: 10. Germline V CDR1 and CDR2: DFQATT, SNEGSKA (reference sequence). The CDR3 DNA follows: TGCAGTGCTAGTGGCAGGGGGCTCGGCGGCTATGGCTACACCTTC. This sequence encodes CSASGRGLGGYGYTF.

V gene TRBV4-1 combines with J gene TRBJ1-5, with 9 bases identical to TRBD1. The V gene end was trimmed by 0 bases and the J gene end by 6 bases; junction bases not matched to a gene: 9. Germline values: CDR1 MGHRA, CDR2 YSYEKL. CDR3 length: 17 residues. CDR3 sequence (DNA): TGCGCCAGCAGCCAAGACCCCGGGGGGACAGGGCGTCAGCCCCAGCATTTT. Its protein product is CASSQDPGGTGRQPQHF.

V usage is TRBV4-1 and J usage is TRBJ1-4; D may be TRBD1 (5 bases). V lost 0 bases and J lost 5, with 10 bases in between. The germline gives CDR1 MGHRA, CDR2 YSYEKL. The CDR3 length is 15 residues. The CDR3 reads CASSQEGAGNEKLFF. DNA of the CDR3: TGCGCCAGCAGCCAAGAAGGGGCGGGGAATGAAAAACTGTTTTTT.

V gene TRBV28 combines with J gene TRBJ1-1; no reliable D call. Germline assignment: CDR1 MDHEN and CDR2 SYDVKM. The CDR3 runs to 16 residues. The V gene lost 5 bases and the J gene lost 0 bases, with 16 bases spanning the gap. In nucleotides, the CDR3 is TGTGCCAGCAGTCCACGACAAGTCCTCATGAACACTGAAGCTTTCTTT. It translates to CASSPRQVLMNTEAFF.

The chain carries TRBV27 and TRBJ1-1; TRBD1 matches at 7 bases. This CDR3 spans 15 amino acids. Germline V CDR1 and CDR2: MNHEY, SMNVEV (reference sequence). Trimming removed 8 bases from V and 0 bases from J; junction bases left unmatched: 9. The CDR3 region has the DNA TGTGCCAGCTCCCACAGGGGCTACATGAACACTGAAGCTTTCTTT. It encodes CASSHRGYMNTEAFF.

This chain joins TRBV24-1 and TRBJ2-1; 13 positions agree with TRBD2. Germline V gene sequence: CDR1 KGHDR, CDR2 SFDVKD. The CDR3 consists of 18 residues. V dropped 9 bases and J dropped 1; count of bases not matched to a gene: 11. CDR3: CATSSPGLAGLSYNEQFF. The DNA of the CDR3 is TGTGCCACCTCAAGCCCGGGACTAGCGGGACTTTCCTACAATGAGCAGTTCTTC.

The gene calls are TRBV11-2 and TRBJ2-1; no definite D call. V dropped 1 base and J dropped 7 bases, with 14 bases sitting between them. This CDR3 is built from 15 residues. CDR1 is SGHAT and CDR2 is FQNNGV in the germline V gene. CDR3 bases: TGTGCCAGCAGCTTAGTTGGTCTAGGTGAAAATGAGCAGTTCTTC. Residues: CASSLVGLGENEQFF.

A few counts support this clone. This sequence joins TRBV19 and TRBJ1-4; 10 bases fit TRBD1. Germline assignment: CDR1 LNHDA and CDR2 SQIVND (reference sequence). V trimming: 10 bases; J trimming: 7 bases; junction bases outside the gene matches: 6. The CDR3 sequence is 13 residues long. CDR3 sequence: CATRDRGVEKLFF. CDR3 in DNA: TGTGCCACCAGGGACAGGGGAGTTGAAAAACTGTTTTTT.

V and J are TRBV10-3 and TRBJ2-3; 8 bases align to TRBD2. The CDR3 is 14 amino acids. Germline V CDR1 and CDR2: ENHRY, SYGVKD. Germline trimming cut 7 bases from V and 2 bases from J; bases unmatched to any gene: 5. In DNA form, the CDR3 reads TGTGCCATCAAACTAGCGGAAAACACAGATACGCAGTATTTT. Encoded protein: CAIKLAENTDTQYF.

The chain recombines TRBV5-1 with TRBJ2-1; 8 bases are shared with TRBD2. CDR1 is SGHRS and CDR2 is YFSETQ in the germline V gene. Trimming at V came to 4 bases and at J to 0 bases, leaving 3 bases not matched to a gene. CDR3 size: 15 residues. The DNA of the CDR3 is TGCGCCAGCAGCCCGAGCGGGAGCTCCTACAATGAGCAGTTCTTC. It codes for CASSPSGSSYNEQFF.

V is TRBV5-4 and J is TRBJ2-1; D possibly corresponds to TRBD2 (6 bases). Germline values: CDR1 SGHNT, CDR2 YYREEE (reference sequence). The CDR3 has 12 amino acids. The V gene lost 5 bases and the J gene lost 4 bases, with 7 bases spanning the gap. CDR3 region: CASRGRYNEQFF. The CDR3 nucleotides are TGTGCCAGCAGGGGGAGGTACAATGAGCAGTTCTTC.

The chain joins TRBV12-3 or TRBV12-4 to TRBJ1-1, with 7 bases aligning to TRBD1. After removal of 2 bases from V and 4 bases from J, the junction contained 1 base not matched to a gene. The CDR3 contains 13 residues. The DNA for the CDR3 is TGTGCCAGCAGTTTATACAGGGGCACTGAAGCTTTCTTT. It codes for CASSLYRGTEAFF.

This chain joins TRBV3-1 (or the pseudogene TRBV3-2) and TRBJ2-3; possible D gene TRBD2, 6 bases. In germline, CDR1 is LGHDT, CDR2 YNNKEL (reference sequence). There are 16 residues in the CDR3. The germline V and J ends were trimmed by 2 bases and 1 base, with 13 bases remaining between them. The CDR3 sequence is CASSQSPGLGTDTQYF. The CDR3 DNA follows: TGTGCCAGCAGCCAAAGCCCGGGACTTGGCACAGATACGCAGTATTTT.

This clone was seen a few times. The chain couples TRBV5-1 to TRBJ2-2; 8 nucleotides align to TRBD1. The V gene end was trimmed by 2 bases and the J gene end by 3 bases; junction bases not matched to a gene: 9. CDR1 SGHRS and CDR2 YFSETQ come from the germline V gene. The CDR3 has 17 amino acids. The CDR3 here is CASSFPRQGADTGELFF. CDR3 bases: TGCGCCAGCAGCTTCCCTCGGCAGGGGGCTGACACCGGGGAGCTGTTTTTT. The whole variable domain, remainder taken from reference TRBV5-1 and TRBJ2-2, is KAGVTQTPRYLIKTRGQQVTLSCSPISGHRSVSWYQQTPGQGLQFLFEYFSETQRNKGNFPGRFSGRQFSNSRSEMNVSTLELGDSALYLCASSFPRQGADTGELFFGEGSRLTVL.

The chain recombines TRBV4-1 with TRBJ2-4; TRBD2 matches at 16 bases. Per germline, CDR1 MGHRA and CDR2 YSYEKL. V lost 4 bases and J lost 0; bases outside the gene matches: 3. There are 18 residues in the CDR3. CDR3 amino acids: CASSPGLAGGLAKNIQYF. In DNA, the CDR3 is TGCGCCAGCAGCCCGGGACTAGCGGGAGGGCTAGCCAAAAACATTCAGTACTTC.

The genes are TRBV5-1 and TRBJ1-4, with D hard to call. The V gene lost 2 bases and the J gene lost 0 bases, with 14 bases spanning the gap. There are 17 residues in the CDR3. The germline V gene encodes CDR1 SGHRS and CDR2 YFSETQ. In DNA, the CDR3 is TGCGCCAGCAGCTTCGGGTTCCACCTTGCAACTAATGAAAAACTGTTTTTT. Protein: CASSFGFHLATNEKLFF.

The chain employs TRBV5-4 and TRBJ2-1; D gene unclear. The CDR3 loop spans 13 amino acids. Germline values: CDR1 SGHNT, CDR2 YYREEE (reference sequence). The V end was cut by 0 bases, the J end by 4 bases, with 5 bases between. The CDR3 region is CASSLETYNEQFF. CDR3 DNA sequence: TGTGCCAGCAGCTTGGAGACTTACAATGAGCAGTTCTTC. Based on the CDR3 plus reference TRBV5-4 and TRBJ2-1, the full variable domain is ETGVTQSPTHLIKTRGQQVTLRCSSQSGHNTVSWYQQALGQGPQFIFQYYREEENGRGNFPPRFSGLQFPNYSSELNVNALELDDSALYLCASSLETYNEQFFGPGTRLTVL.

This clone appeared once. In DNA form, the CDR3 reads TGTGCCAGCAGCAACCGGGTAGGGGCGGGGAGCTCCTACAATGAGCAGTTCTTC. Translating gives CASSNRVGAGSSYNEQFF. V is TRBV11-2 and J is TRBJ2-1; weak D call: TRBD2 (6 bases). Trimming stripped 5 bases from V and 0 bases from J, with 20 bases between. Germline lookup yields CDR1 SGHAT and CDR2 FQNNGV. The CDR3 sequence is 18 residues long. Full variable domain (outside the CDR3, taken from reference TRBV11-2 and TRBJ2-1): EAGVAQSPRYKIIEKRQSVAFWCNPISGHATLYWYQQILGQGPKLLIQFQNNGVVDDSQLPKDRFSAERLKGVDSTLKIQPAKLEDSAVYLCASSNRVGAGSSYNEQFFGPGTRLTVL.

The CDR3 loop reads CAWGLAGSSYEQYF. The CDR3 DNA reads as TGTGCCTGGGGACTAGCGGGGAGCTCCTACGAGCAGTACTTC. The J gene is TRBJ2-7, the V gene TRBV30; 12 bases align to TRBD2. CDR1 is GTSNPN and CDR2 is SVGIG in the germline V gene (reference sequence). The CDR3 is made up of 14 amino acids. The V gene end was trimmed by 5 bases and the J gene end by 0 bases; junction bases not matched to a gene: 2.

This sequence joins TRBV6-5 and TRBJ1-6, with TRBD1 matching over 7 bases. V was pared by 8 bases and J by 7 bases, with 8 bases of the junction left unmatched. Germline CDR1 is MNHEY and CDR2 is SVGAGI. The CDR3 has 14 residues. DNA for the CDR3: TGTGCCAGCGGCGTACAGGGGTTGAATTCACCCCTCCACTTT. It encodes CASGVQGLNSPLHF.

V and J are TRBV5-1 and TRBJ1-2; D possibly corresponds to TRBD1 (6 bases). The germline V gene encodes CDR1 SGHRS and CDR2 YFSETQ. The CDR3 consists of 14 residues. Trimming removed 0 bases at V and 4 bases at J, with 10 bases between. This chain's CDR3 is CASSLDRVVYGYTF. CDR3 bases: TGCGCCAGCAGCTTGGACAGGGTAGTCTATGGCTACACCTTC.

The chain carries TRBV7-9 and TRBJ2-5, with D tentatively TRBD1 (6 bases). Germline CDR1 and CDR2: SEHNR and FQNEAQ (reference sequence). The CDR3 is made up of 14 amino acids. V lost 3 bases and J lost 2, with 10 bases in between. The CDR3 nucleotides are TGTGCCAGCAGCTTGCCACAGGGACAAGAGACCCAGTACTTC. Translating gives CASSLPQGQETQYF.

V is TRBV19 and J is TRBJ2-7; 9 positions agree with TRBD1. Germline CDR1 LNHDA, CDR2 SQIVND (reference sequence). The ends lost 6 bases at V and 2 bases at J; junction bases unmatched: 8. This CDR3 region has 15 residues. This CDR3 reads CASSNRGRRTYEQYF. CDR3 coding DNA: TGTGCCAGTAGCAACAGGGGGCGAAGGACCTACGAGCAGTACTTC.

The gene calls are TRBV29-1 and TRBJ2-7, with TRBD2 matching over 13 bases. With 4 bases clipped from V and 7 bases from J, the junction kept 10 bases outside the gene matches. Germline lookup yields CDR1 SQVTM and CDR2 ANQGSEA. The CDR3 covers 15 residues. The CDR3 nucleotides read TGCAGCGTTGCTTTACTAGCGGGAGGGCCAAGGGAGCAGTACTTC. This gives the protein CSVALLAGGPREQYF.

The chain has TRBV9 and TRBJ2-5; no reliable D call. Germline CDR1 is SGDLS and CDR2 is YYNGEE. The CDR3 sequence is 13 residues long. V gave up 0 bases and J gave up 4 bases, with 7 bases separating them. CDR3: CASSVATRETQYF. For the CDR3, the DNA is TGTGCCAGCAGCGTAGCTACGAGAGAGACCCAGTACTTC.

The V call is TRBV11-2, the J call TRBJ2-7; 7 bases line up with TRBD2. V shed 6 bases and J 7 bases; nucleotides not matched to a gene: 6. This CDR3 has 12 amino acids. Germline CDR1 reads SGHAT; CDR2 reads FQNNGV. The DNA for the CDR3 is TGTGCCAGCAGTCGGGGGACTAATGAGCAGTACTTC. This translates into CASSRGTNEQYF.

The gene calls are TRBV19 and TRBJ2-2; 9 bases are shared with TRBD2. V lost 1 base and J lost 2; bases outside the gene matches: 2. Germline V CDR1 and CDR2: LNHDA, SQIVND (reference sequence). This CDR3 is built from 16 residues. The DNA of the CDR3 is TGTGCCAGTAGTATAGGACTAGCGGCCAACACCGGGGAGCTGTTTTTT. Its protein is CASSIGLAANTGELFF.

V usage is TRBV27 and J usage is TRBJ2-2, with D possibly TRBD1 on 5 matching bases. Germline CDR1 and CDR2: MNHEY and SMNVEV (reference sequence). CDR3 size: 18 residues. The V gene lost 3 bases and the J gene lost 4 bases, with 21 bases spanning the gap. CDR3 residues: CASSFAPTVTSGTGELFF. The CDR3 DNA follows: TGTGCCAGCAGTTTTGCTCCGACAGTGACCTCGGGCACCGGGGAGCTGTTTTTT.

This clone was seen only once. This sequence joins TRBV7-3 and TRBJ1-2; 7 bases are shared with TRBD1. The CDR3 spans 13 residues. The V segment lost 4 bases and the J segment 7 bases; nucleotides outside the gene matches: 6. Germline CDR1 and CDR2: SGHTA and FQGTGA. The CDR3 nucleotides are TGTGCCAGCAGCTCCAGACAGGGCGCTGGCTACACCTTC. Its translation is CASSSRQGAGYTF. Looking up the rest from reference TRBV7-3 and TRBJ1-2 gives the full variable domain: GAGVSQTPSNKVTEKGKYVELRCDPISGHTALYWYRQSLGQGPEFLIYFQGTGAADDSGLPNDRFFAVRPEGSVSTLKIQRTERGDSAVYLCASSSRQGAGYTFGSGTRLTVV.